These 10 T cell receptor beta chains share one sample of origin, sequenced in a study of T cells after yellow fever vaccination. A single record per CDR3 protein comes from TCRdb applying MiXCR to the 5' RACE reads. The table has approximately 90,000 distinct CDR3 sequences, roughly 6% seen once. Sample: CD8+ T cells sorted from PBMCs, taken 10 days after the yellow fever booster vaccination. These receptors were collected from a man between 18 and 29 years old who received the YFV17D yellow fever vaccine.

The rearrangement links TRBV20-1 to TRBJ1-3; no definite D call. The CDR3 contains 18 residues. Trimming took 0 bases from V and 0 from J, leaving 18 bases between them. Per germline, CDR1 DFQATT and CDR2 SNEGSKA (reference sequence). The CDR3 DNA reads TGCAGTGCTAGAGATGGATCAGAGGGCCGCTACTCTGGAAACACCATATATTTT. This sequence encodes CSARDGSEGRYSGNTIYF.

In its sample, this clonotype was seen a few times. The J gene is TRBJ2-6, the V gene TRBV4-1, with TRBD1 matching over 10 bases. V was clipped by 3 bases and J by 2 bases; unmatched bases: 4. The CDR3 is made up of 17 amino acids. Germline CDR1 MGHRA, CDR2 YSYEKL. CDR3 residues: CASSQGTGAPGANVLTF. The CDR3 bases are TGCGCCAGCAGCCAGGGGACAGGGGCTCCTGGGGCCAACGTCCTGACTTTC.

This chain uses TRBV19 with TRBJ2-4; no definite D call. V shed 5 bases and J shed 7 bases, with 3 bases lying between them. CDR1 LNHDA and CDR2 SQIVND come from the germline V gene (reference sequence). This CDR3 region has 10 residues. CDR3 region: CASSGNIQYF. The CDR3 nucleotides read TGTGCCAGTAGTGGGAACATTCAGTACTTC. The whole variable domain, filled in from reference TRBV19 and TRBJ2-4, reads DGGITQSPKYLFRKEGQNVTLSCEQNLNHDAMYWYRQDPGQGLRLIYYSQIVNDFQKGDIAEGYSVSREKKESFPLTVTSAQKNPTAFYLCASSGNIQYFGAGTRLSVL.

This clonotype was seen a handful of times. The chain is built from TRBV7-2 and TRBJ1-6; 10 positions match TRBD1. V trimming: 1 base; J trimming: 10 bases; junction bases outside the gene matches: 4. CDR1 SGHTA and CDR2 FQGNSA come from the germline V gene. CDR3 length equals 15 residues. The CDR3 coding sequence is TGTGCCAGCAGCTTAGGGGACAGGGGTGGCTCACCCCTCCACTTT. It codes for CASSLGDRGGSPLHF.

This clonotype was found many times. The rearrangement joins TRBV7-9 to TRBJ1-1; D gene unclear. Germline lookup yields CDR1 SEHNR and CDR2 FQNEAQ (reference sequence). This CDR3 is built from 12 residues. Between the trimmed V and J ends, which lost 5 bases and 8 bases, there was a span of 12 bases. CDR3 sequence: CASSVLYEEAFF. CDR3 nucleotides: TGTGCCAGCAGCGTCCTGTACGAGGAAGCTTTCTTT.

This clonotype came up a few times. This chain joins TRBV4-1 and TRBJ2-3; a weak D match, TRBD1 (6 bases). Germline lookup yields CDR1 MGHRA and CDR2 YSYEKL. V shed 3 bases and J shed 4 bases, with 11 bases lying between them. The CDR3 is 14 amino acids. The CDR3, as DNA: TGCGCCAGCAGCCAGGGGGCAGAGGCAGATACGCAGTATTTT. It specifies CASSQGAEADTQYF.

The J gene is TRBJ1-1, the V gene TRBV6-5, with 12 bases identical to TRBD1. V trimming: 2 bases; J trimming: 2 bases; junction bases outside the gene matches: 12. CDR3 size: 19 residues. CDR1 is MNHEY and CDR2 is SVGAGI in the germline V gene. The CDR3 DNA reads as TGTGCCAGCAGTTACGCGTTTTCGGGGACAGGGGGCCCTAACACTGAAGCTTTCTTT. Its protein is CASSYAFSGTGGPNTEAFF.

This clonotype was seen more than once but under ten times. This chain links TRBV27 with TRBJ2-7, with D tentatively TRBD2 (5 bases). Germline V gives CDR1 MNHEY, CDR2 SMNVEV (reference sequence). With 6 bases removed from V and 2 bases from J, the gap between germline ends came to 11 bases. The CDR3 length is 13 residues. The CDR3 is CASRRTLAYEQYF. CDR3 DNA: TGTGCCAGCAGGAGGACTTTGGCCTACGAGCAGTACTTC.

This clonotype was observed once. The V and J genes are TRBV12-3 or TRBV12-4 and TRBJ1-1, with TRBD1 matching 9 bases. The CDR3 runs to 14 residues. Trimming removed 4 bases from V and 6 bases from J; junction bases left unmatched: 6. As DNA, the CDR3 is TGTGCCAGCAGTTCCGGGACAGGGTTCTCTGAAGCTTTCTTT. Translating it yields CASSSGTGFSEAFF.

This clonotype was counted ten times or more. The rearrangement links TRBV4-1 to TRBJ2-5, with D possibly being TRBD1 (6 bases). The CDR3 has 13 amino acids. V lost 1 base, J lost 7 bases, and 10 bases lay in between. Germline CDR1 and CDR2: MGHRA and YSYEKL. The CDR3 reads CASSQGQDGTQYF. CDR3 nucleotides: TGCGCCAGCAGCCAAGGACAGGACGGGACCCAGTACTTC.